This TCR beta chain was captured by sequencing in a study of T cell repertoires in cytomegalovirus infection. On the study more broadly: Well-studied HLA-B-restricted CMV epitopes were used in the study alongside recently identified HLA-C-restricted ones. TCR beta signatures that were public indicated CMV infection and matching HLA type. Study-wide points: It was HLA-C-restricted CMV-specific TCR beta clonotypes that dominated the response ex vivo. Identification of carriers of CMV plus the relevant HLA was performed using cumulative public TCR beta family frequency.

Comments on this clonotype: Its cognate antigen is unknown.

The CDR3 runs 13 residues. V lost 0 bases, J lost 3 bases, and 6 bases lay in between. CDR1 and CDR2 from the germline V gene are SGDLS and YYNGEE. Each CDR3 protein is one row after TCRdb ran MiXCR on the reads. The repertoire holds around 900,000 distinct CDR3 sequences, with roughly 31% as singletons. The receptor comes from a human donor in good health (CMV status not recorded). Some clones in this sample may be carry-over from other donors' samples. This sequence joins TRBV9 and TRBJ1-1; possibly TRBD1 for D (5 bases). Sequenced here: cultured CD8+ T cells from PBMCs, sampled from culture after CMV antigen stimulation. CDR3 amino acids: CASSVGGYTEAFF. The CDR3 DNA reads TGTGCCAGCAGCGTAGGGGGGTACACTGAAGCTTTCTTT.